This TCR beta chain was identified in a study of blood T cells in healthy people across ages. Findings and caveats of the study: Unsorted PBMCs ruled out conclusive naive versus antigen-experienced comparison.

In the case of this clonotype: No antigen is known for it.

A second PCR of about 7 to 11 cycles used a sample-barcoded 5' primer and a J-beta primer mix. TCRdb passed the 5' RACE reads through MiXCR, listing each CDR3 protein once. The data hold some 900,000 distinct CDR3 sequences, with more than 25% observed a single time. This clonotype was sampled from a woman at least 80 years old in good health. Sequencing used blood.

The CDR3 is CASLLLANTEAFF. CDR3 sequence (DNA): TGTGCCAGTCTGCTGCTCGCGAACACTGAAGCTTTCTTT. This chain connects TRBV6-2 or TRBV6-3 to TRBJ1-1; D uncertain. Trimming pared 9 bases from V and 1 base from J, leaving 12 bases between. The CDR3 length is 13 residues. CDR1 MNHEY and CDR2 SVGEGT come from the germline V gene.